The entry below gives a single T cell receptor beta chain sequence along with its context. No antigen is known for it. V lost 6 bases, J lost 9 bases, and 22 bases stayed unmatched. From germline, CDR1 is MNHEY and CDR2 SVGEGT. CDR3 size: 18 residues. Treatment specified: around 19 received Ad26.COV2.S at low or high dose, single or two shots; 5 received placebo; per-sample allocation not given. The study sampled participants on day 63 after the first vaccine or placebo injection. Boston supplied an adult donor aged 18-55 years. This entry comes from a study of Ad26.COV2.S vaccination and SARS-CoV-2 variants. Whole-study context: Into the muscle, Ad26.COV2.S was dosed once or twice, 56 days apart.

Study-level findings and limits: Those who received the vaccine showed greater spike-specific TCR breadth than those given placebo.

Sequencing used immunoSEQ multiplex PCR; TCRdb keeps in-frame clones, though not all of them. This table holds about 440,000 clones, about 92% found once. The source of this sequence is a person between 18 and 65 years old who received the Ad26.COV2.S COVID-19 vaccine or a placebo. The specimen was peripheral blood, collected in a trial of Ad26.COV2.S vaccine versus placebo. The chain couples TRBV6-2 or TRBV6-3 to TRBJ2-1; TRBD2 matches at 8 bases. This CDR3 is CASSTTGPGTSIRSEQFF. The CDR3 nucleotides are TGTGCCAGCAGCACTACGGGACCCGGGACTAGTATCCGATCTGAGCAGTTCTTC.